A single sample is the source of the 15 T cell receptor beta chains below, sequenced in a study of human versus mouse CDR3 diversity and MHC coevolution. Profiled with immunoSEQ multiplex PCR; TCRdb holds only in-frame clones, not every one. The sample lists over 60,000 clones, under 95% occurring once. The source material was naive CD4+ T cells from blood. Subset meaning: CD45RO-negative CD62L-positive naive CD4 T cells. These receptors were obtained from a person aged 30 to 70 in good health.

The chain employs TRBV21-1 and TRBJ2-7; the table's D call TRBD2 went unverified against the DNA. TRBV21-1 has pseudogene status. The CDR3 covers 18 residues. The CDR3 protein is CASTPGLAGHILSYEQYF. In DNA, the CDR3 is TGTGCCAGCACCCCCGGTCTAGCGGGACACATCCTCTCCTACGAGCAGTACTTC.

In nucleotides, the CDR3 is TGTGCCAGCACCCGACTCGGGACACCGAACACTGAAGCTTTCTTT. Its translation is CASTRLGTPNTEAFF. This chain uses TRBV6-6 with TRBJ1-1; D might be TRBD1 (6 bases). Germline CDR1 MNHNY, CDR2 SVGAGI (reference sequence). The V end was cut by 7 bases, the J end by 1 base, with 16 bases between. This CDR3 is built from 15 residues.

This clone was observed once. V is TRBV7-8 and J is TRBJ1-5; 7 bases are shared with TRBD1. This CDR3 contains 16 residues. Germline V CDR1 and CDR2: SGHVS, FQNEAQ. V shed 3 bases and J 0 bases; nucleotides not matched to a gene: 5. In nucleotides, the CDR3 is TGTGCCAGCAGCTTGGGGACAGCTTATAGCAATCAGCCCCAGCATTTT. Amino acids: CASSLGTAYSNQPQHF.

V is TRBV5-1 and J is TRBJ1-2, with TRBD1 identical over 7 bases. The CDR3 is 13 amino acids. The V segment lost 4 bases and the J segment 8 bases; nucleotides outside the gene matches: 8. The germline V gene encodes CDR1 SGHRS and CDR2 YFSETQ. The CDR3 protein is CASSMAGTEGYTF. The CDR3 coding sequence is TGCGCCAGCAGCATGGCCGGGACAGAAGGCTACACCTTC.

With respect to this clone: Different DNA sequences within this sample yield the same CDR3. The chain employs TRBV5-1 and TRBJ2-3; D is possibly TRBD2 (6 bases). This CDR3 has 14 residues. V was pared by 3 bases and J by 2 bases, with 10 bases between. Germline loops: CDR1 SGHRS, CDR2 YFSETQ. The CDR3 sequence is CASSSGTDTDTQYF. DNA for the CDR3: TGCGCCAGCAGCTCCGGGACTGACACAGATACGCAGTATTTT.

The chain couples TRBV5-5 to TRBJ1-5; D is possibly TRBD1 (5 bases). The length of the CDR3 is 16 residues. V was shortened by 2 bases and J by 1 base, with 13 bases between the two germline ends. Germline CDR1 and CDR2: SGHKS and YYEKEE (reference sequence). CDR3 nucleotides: TGTGCCAGCAGCTTAAATCCAGGGATCAGCAATCAGCCCCAGCATTTT. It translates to CASSLNPGISNQPQHF.

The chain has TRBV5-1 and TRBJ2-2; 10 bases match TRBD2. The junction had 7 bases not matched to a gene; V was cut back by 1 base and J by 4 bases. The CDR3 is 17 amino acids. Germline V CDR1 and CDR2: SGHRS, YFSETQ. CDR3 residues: CASSLLAGGFSTGELFF. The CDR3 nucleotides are TGCGCCAGCAGCTTGTTAGCGGGAGGATTTAGCACCGGGGAGCTGTTTTTT. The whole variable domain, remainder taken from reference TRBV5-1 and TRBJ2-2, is KAGVTQTPRYLIKTRGQQVTLSCSPISGHRSVSWYQQTPGQGLQFLFEYFSETQRNKGNFPGRFSGRQFSNSRSEMNVSTLELGDSALYLCASSLLAGGFSTGELFFGEGSRLTVL.

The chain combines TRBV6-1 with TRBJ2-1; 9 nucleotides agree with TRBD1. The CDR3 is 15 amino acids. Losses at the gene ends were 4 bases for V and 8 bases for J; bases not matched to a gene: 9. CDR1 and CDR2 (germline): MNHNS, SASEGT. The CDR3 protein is CASSGGWTGVDEQFF. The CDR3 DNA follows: TGTGCCAGCAGTGGGGGATGGACAGGGGTCGATGAGCAGTTCTTC.

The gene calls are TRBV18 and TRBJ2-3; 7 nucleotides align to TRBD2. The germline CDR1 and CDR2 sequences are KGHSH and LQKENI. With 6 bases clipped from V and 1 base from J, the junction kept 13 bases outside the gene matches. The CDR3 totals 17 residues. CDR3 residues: CASSPLTGSGGTDTQYF. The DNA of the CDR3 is TGTGCCAGCTCCCCCTTAACGGGAAGCGGGGGCACAGATACGCAGTATTTT.

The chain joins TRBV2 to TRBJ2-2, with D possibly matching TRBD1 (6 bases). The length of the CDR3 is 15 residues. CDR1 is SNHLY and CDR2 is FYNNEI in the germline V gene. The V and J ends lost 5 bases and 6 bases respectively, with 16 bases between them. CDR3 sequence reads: CASSPPGTPSGELFF. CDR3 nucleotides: TGTGCCAGCAGTCCGCCGGGGACACCTTCCGGGGAGCTGTTTTTT.

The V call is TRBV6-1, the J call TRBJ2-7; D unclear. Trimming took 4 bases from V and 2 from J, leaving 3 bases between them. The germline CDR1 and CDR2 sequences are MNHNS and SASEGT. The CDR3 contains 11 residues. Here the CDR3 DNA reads TGTGCCAGCAGTGTCACCTACGAGCAGTACTTC. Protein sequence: CASSVTYEQYF.

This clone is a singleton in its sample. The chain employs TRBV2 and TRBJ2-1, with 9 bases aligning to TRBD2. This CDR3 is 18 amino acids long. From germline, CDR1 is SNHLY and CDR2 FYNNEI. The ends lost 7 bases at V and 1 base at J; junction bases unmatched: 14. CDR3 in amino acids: CASTPRVAGVRSYNEQFF. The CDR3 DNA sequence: TGTGCCAGCACCCCGAGGGTAGCGGGGGTGAGGTCCTACAATGAGCAGTTCTTC. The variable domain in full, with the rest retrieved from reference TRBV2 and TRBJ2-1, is EPEVTQTPSHQVTQMGQEVILRCVPISNHLYFYWYRQILGQKVEFLVSFYNNEISEKSEIFDDQFSVERPDGSNFTLKIRSTKLEDSAMYFCASTPRVAGVRSYNEQFFGPGTRLTVL.

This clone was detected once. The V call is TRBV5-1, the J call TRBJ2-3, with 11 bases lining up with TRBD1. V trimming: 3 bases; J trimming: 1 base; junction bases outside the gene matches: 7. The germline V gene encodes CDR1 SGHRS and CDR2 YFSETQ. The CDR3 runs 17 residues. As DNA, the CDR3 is TGCGCCAGCAGCTGGGATGGGACAGGGGGGGGCACAGATACGCAGTATTTT. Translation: CASSWDGTGGGTDTQYF. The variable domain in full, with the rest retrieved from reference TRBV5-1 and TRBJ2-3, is KAGVTQTPRYLIKTRGQQVTLSCSPISGHRSVSWYQQTPGQGLQFLFEYFSETQRNKGNFPGRFSGRQFSNSRSEMNVSTLELGDSALYLCASSWDGTGGGTDTQYFGPGTRLTVL.

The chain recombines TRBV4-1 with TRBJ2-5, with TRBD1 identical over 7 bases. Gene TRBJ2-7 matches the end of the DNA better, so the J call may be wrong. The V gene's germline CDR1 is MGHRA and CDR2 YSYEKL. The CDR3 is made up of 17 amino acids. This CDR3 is CASSLVISGQSPYEQYF. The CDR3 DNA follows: TGCGCCAGCAGCCTTGTTATATCGGGACAGAGCCCCTACGAGCAGTACTTC.

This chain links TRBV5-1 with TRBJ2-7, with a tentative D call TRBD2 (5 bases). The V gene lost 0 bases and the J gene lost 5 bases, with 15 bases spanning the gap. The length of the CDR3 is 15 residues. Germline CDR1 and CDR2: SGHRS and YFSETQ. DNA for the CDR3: TGCGCCAGCAGCTTGGGGCTTTCGGGGTTCCACGAGCAGTACTTC. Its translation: CASSLGLSGFHEQYF. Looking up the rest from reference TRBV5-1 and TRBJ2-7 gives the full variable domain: KAGVTQTPRYLIKTRGQQVTLSCSPISGHRSVSWYQQTPGQGLQFLFEYFSETQRNKGNFPGRFSGRQFSNSRSEMNVSTLELGDSALYLCASSLGLSGFHEQYFGPGTRLTVT.